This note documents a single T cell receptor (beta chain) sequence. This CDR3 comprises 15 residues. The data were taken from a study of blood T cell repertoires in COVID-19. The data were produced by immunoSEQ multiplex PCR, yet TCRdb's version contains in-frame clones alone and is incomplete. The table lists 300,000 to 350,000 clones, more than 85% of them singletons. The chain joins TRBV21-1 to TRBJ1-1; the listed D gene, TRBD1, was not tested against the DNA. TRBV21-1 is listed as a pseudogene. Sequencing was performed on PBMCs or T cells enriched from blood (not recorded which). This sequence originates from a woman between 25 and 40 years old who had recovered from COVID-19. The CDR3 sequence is CASTLSQGAETEAFF. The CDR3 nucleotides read TGTGCCAGCACCCTATCACAGGGGGCCGAAACTGAAGCTTTCTTT.